This T cell receptor (beta chain) appears in the sequencing data of a study of T cell responses to AZD1222 COVID-19 vaccine. Whole-study results and caveats: Spike-specific TCR breadth and depth rose after two AZD1222 doses.

Profiling relied on immunoSEQ multiplex PCR, and the TCRdb table lists in-frame clones only, not all of them. Here the sample spans 150,000 or so clones, around 91% being singletons. As for this clone: Its antigen remains unknown.

The V gene's germline CDR1 is SEHNR and CDR2 FQNEAQ (reference sequence). J was trimmed by 4 bases and V by 5 bases; bases with no gene match: 3. CDR3 length: 13 residues. This material consisted of peripheral blood, taken on day 0 of AZD1222 vaccination. This TCR was sampled from an adult in good health. This chain links TRBV7-9 with TRBJ1-1, with 8 bases fitting TRBD1. CDR3 protein: CASSPTGVTEAFF. The CDR3 bases are TGTGCCAGCAGCCCGACAGGGGTCACTGAAGCTTTCTTT.